This T cell receptor beta chain was profiled in a study of blood T cell repertoires in COVID-19 (dated by TCRdb to the early 2020s). About the investigation overall: Samples from collaborators originated in the United States, Italy and Spain and spanned both the acute and convalescent phases of COVID-19. The prospective study material was composed of cDNA or gDNA derived from T cells, B-cell-depleted T cells, or PBMCs. Deeply sampled blood TCRbeta repertoires from subjects exposed to, actively infected with, or recovered from COVID-19 were included in the dataset. The repertoires were released in a freely available public database meant as a resource for research on the immune response to SARS-CoV-2. The samples were drawn from the first 160 participants of the ongoing ImmuneRACE study and from 1,200 or so subjects provided by 6 global collaborators. A de-identified subject ID, COVID-19 status, age in years and sex were almost always included in the sample metadata. HLA class I and class II types, where available, came from metadata supplied by the sample provider rather than from assay-based typing. Results and caveats for the whole study, not just this receptor: The amount of clinical and demographic metadata varied by source and participant and was provided uncurated.

This clone was detected only a few times. No antigen is known for it. Per-base quality was not reported, and no clone a single base away is much larger than it. In the prospective study, participants were roughly 18 to 95 years old, resided in 20 to 30 geographic areas of the United States, and were enrolled through a virtual design. In the prospective study, participants were assigned to cohorts based on the clinical history participants reported in a screening survey and a study questionnaire. In the prospective study, mobile phlebotomists collected whole blood, serum and a nasopharyngeal or oropharyngeal swab from each participant. Over a roughly two-month period, participants in the prospective study had the option of providing additional blood draws and questionnaires. Prospective study blood samples were shipped either frozen or at room temperature before DNA extraction. The immunoSEQ Assay, a bias-controlled multiplex PCR, was used to amplify TCRbeta CDR3 regions from genomic DNA. As for the authors' bioinformatics: The number of nucleated cells in each sample was estimated from the amplification of reference gene primers within the assay. Sequence reads were collapsed and filtered to measure the absolute abundance of every unique TCRbeta CDR3 rearrangement. For each sample, productive Simpson clonality was calculated by taking the square root of Simpson's diversity index across productive rearrangements. The immuneACCESS repertoire file appears here via TCRdb, limited to in-frame rearrangements. These files lack a portion of the clones; in checked studies, under half of the deficit traces to unresolved V genes, and the cause of the others is not known. V and J calls and clone size follow that table, whereas D and trimming were derived from the DNA. Recorded for this sample are roughly 220,000 clones; 88% of them occurred a single time. Over 12% of the sample goes to the ten largest clones.

From the germline V gene, CDR1 is MDHEN and CDR2 is SYDVKM. Clipping removes 0 bases from V and 6 bases from J, with 7 as the unmatched junction base count. The CDR3 has 16 amino acids, counting the end cysteine and phenylalanine. Only CDR3 DNA remains: 48 bases, in frame from the first base. The chain uses TRBV28 and TRBJ1-5, with 8 middle bases fitting TRBD1. The sequence was obtained from a woman in her fifties or sixties with acute COVID-19. Material for sequencing was PBMCs or T cells enriched from blood (not recorded which). The CDR3 corresponds to CASSLWNRGLGQPQHF. The sequence in DNA is TGTGCCAGCAGTTTATGGAACAGGGGGTTAGGTCAGCCCCAGCATTTT.